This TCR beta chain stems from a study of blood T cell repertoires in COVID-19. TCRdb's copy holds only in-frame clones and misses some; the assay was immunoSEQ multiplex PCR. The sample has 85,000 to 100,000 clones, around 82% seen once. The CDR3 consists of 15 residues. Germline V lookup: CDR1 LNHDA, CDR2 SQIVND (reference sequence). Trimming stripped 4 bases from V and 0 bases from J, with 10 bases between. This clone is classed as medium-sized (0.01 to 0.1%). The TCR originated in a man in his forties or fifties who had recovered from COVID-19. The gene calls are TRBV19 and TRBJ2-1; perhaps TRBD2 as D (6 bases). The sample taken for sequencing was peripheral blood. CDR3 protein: CASSSGTTSYNEQFF. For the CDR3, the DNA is TGTGCCAGTAGTAGCGGGACGACCTCCTACAATGAGCAGTTCTTC.